In its sample, the clone carrying this TCR beta chain was seen once. Sequencing was performed with immunoSEQ multiplex PCR; in TCRdb, only in-frame clones are kept and a portion is missing. The table includes 220,000 or so clones, roughly nine tenths detected once. This entry belongs to a study of blood T cell repertoires in COVID-19. V gave up 5 bases and J gave up 6 bases, with 20 bases separating them. In germline, CDR1 is SGHAT, CDR2 FQNNGV. CDR3 length equals 15 residues. This chain joins TRBV11-2 and TRBJ2-7, with D unresolved. Material for sequencing was peripheral blood. The receptor was isolated from a woman aged 45-65 years with COVID-19, enrolled during active disease. CDR3 protein: CASSPGTVSTTEQYF. CDR3 bases: TGTGCCAGCAGCCCAGGCACAGTGAGTACCACCGAGCAGTACTTC.